Presented here are 28 T cell receptor beta chains from one specimen sequenced in a study of response to subunit inactivated influenza vaccine. TCRdb analysed the RT-PCR reads with MiXCR anew, one entry per CDR3 protein. The repertoire holds about 520,000 distinct CDR3 sequences, with 25% as singletons. This specimen was CD4+ T cells sorted from PBMCs, taken roughly 5 days after vaccination. The receptors were gathered from a man aged 50 to 60 who received an inactivated influenza vaccine.

The chain joins TRBV4-3 to TRBJ2-2; 7 nucleotides agree with TRBD1. V lost 2 bases to trimming and J lost 0 bases; unmatched junction nucleotides: 6. Germline assignment: CDR1 LGHNA and CDR2 YSLEER. The CDR3 runs 17 residues. CDR3 loop: CASSQNRGRPNTGELFF. CDR3 DNA sequence: TGCGCCAGCAGCCAAAACAGGGGTAGACCGAACACCGGGGAGCTGTTTTTT.

The J gene is TRBJ2-2, the V gene TRBV11-2; possibly TRBD1 or TRBD2 for D (5 bases each). The germline V and J ends were trimmed by 1 base and 4 bases, with 10 bases remaining between them. Germline assignment: CDR1 SGHAT and CDR2 FQNNGV. The CDR3 extends over 15 amino acids. The CDR3 coding sequence is TGTGCCAGCAGCTTAGCAGGGACCGTCACCGGGGAGCTGTTTTTT. Protein sequence: CASSLAGTVTGELFF.

The gene calls are TRBV3-1 and TRBJ1-5; D is unclear. The CDR3 contains 13 residues. The ends were cut back, 1 base at V and 7 bases at J, with 8 bases in the middle. From germline, CDR1 is LGHDT and CDR2 YNNKEL (reference sequence). The CDR3: CASSQGLGQPQHF. CDR3 sequence (DNA): TGTGCCAGCAGCCAAGGGCTGGGGCAGCCCCAGCATTTT.

The chain links TRBV10-3 to TRBJ1-4; 7 bases fit TRBD1. J gave up 7 bases and V 9 bases, and 11 bases lay outside the gene matches. The CDR3 spans 14 residues. Germline CDR1 is ENHRY and CDR2 is SYGVKD. For the CDR3, the DNA is TGTGCCATTAAACAGGGGAGGGACGGTGAAAAACTGTTTTTT. This codes for CAIKQGRDGEKLFF.

The V call is TRBV5-1, the J call TRBJ1-6; D might be TRBD1 (6 bases). Germline assignment: CDR1 SGHRS and CDR2 YFSETQ. The V and J ends lost 0 bases and 10 bases respectively, with 11 bases between them. There are 14 residues in the CDR3. In DNA, the CDR3 is TGCGCCAGCAGCTTGGAGGGGCAGGGGTCACCCCTCCACTTT. The encoded protein is CASSLEGQGSPLHF.

There are a few counts of this clonotype. The J gene is TRBJ1-1, the V gene TRBV5-6, with 8 bases fitting TRBD1. The CDR3 contains 16 residues. After removal of 0 bases from V and 3 bases from J, the junction contained 7 bases not matched to a gene. Germline CDR1 and CDR2: SGHDT and YYEEEE. CDR3 amino acids: CASSLGSGGLYTEAFF. The CDR3 coding sequence is TGTGCCAGCAGCTTGGGTTCAGGGGGCTTGTACACTGAAGCTTTCTTT.

This clonotype showed up just once. The gene calls are TRBV2 and TRBJ2-7; 7 nucleotides align to TRBD1. Germline loops: CDR1 SNHLY, CDR2 FYNNEI. This CDR3 comprises 13 residues. J was trimmed by 4 bases and V by 1 base; bases with no gene match: 1. In nucleotides, the CDR3 is TGTGCCAGCAGTGAAGACAGGGGATACGAGCAGTACTTC. It is translated as CASSEDRGYEQYF.

V and J are TRBV10-3 and TRBJ1-2, with 7 bases aligning to TRBD1. The CDR3 totals 13 residues. Per germline, CDR1 ENHRY and CDR2 SYGVKD. The V and J ends lost 7 bases and 5 bases, in that order; junction bases with no gene match: 7. Here the CDR3 DNA reads TGTGCCATCAACCACGAGGGACAGTATGGCTACACCTTC. Amino acids: CAINHEGQYGYTF.

The chain joins TRBV30 to TRBJ1-5; TRBD1 matches at 8 bases. Per germline, CDR1 GTSNPN and CDR2 SVGIG (reference sequence). Trimming removed 7 bases from V and 7 bases from J; junction bases left unmatched: 9. This CDR3 is built from 13 residues. CDR3 region: CASNQGAGQPQHF. CDR3 nucleotides: TGTGCCTCTAACCAGGGGGCAGGGCAGCCCCAGCATTTT.

This chain uses TRBV6-2 or TRBV6-3 with TRBJ2-1; D is possibly TRBD1 (6 bases). The CDR3 is 15 amino acids. V was shortened by 4 bases and J by 6 bases, with 16 bases between the two germline ends. Germline CDR1 MNHEY, CDR2 SVGEGT. The CDR3, as DNA: TGTGCCAGCAGTTTTGACCCAACAGGGTTCAATGAGCAGTTCTTC. Its protein is CASSFDPTGFNEQFF.

The chain uses TRBV18 and TRBJ2-1, with D tentatively TRBD1 or TRBD2 (6 bases each). CDR3 length: 16 residues. CDR1 is KGHSH and CDR2 is LQKENI in the germline V gene. Trimming took off 3 bases at V and 7 bases at J, with 19 bases between the two ends. CDR3 sequence: CASSPTPGGRYNEQFF. The CDR3 nucleotides are TGTGCCAGCTCACCCACCCCCGGGGGCCGGTATAATGAGCAGTTCTTC.

The CDR3 DNA sequence: TGCAGCGTTGAGGGACTGCCTAGCTCCTACAATGAGCAGTTCTTC. This codes for CSVEGLPSSYNEQFF. V usage is TRBV29-1 and J usage is TRBJ2-1; D possibly corresponds to TRBD2 (6 bases). Germline-derived CDR1 and CDR2 are SQVTM and ANQGSEA. The CDR3 spans 15 residues. Trimming removed 3 bases at V and 0 bases at J, with 12 bases between.

The chain links TRBV11-2 to TRBJ2-5; no clear D. The CDR3 runs to 18 residues. Germline V gene sequence: CDR1 SGHAT, CDR2 FQNNGV. V shed 1 base and J shed 2 bases, with 20 bases lying between them. The CDR3: CASSLVAGIVPVQETQYF. Written as DNA, the CDR3 is TGTGCCAGCAGCTTAGTGGCTGGGATAGTGCCGGTACAAGAGACCCAGTACTTC.

V usage is TRBV5-1 and J usage is TRBJ2-7; 9 bases are shared with TRBD1. The germline gives CDR1 SGHRS, CDR2 YFSETQ. V lost 4 bases, J lost 4 bases, and 6 bases stayed unmatched. The CDR3 extends over 14 amino acids. CDR3 coding DNA: TGCGCCAGCAGCCCTGGACAGGGGTTATACGAGCAGTACTTC. Amino acid sequence: CASSPGQGLYEQYF.

The V and J genes are TRBV6-2 or TRBV6-3 and TRBJ2-3; 11 bases align to TRBD2. CDR1 is MNHEY, CDR2 SVGEGT, per germline. The CDR3 spans 17 residues. V trimming: 5 bases; J trimming: 4 bases; junction bases outside the gene matches: 11. CDR3 in DNA: TGTGCCAGCAGTCTCTGGCTAGCGGGAGGTGAGGCAGATACGCAGTATTTT. Protein sequence: CASSLWLAGGEADTQYF.

This clonotype came up a few times. The J gene is TRBJ2-7, the V gene TRBV5-5; TRBD1 aligns across 9 bases. This CDR3 contains 13 residues. Germline CDR1 and CDR2: SGHKS and YYEKEE (reference sequence). Trimming removed 2 bases from V and 5 bases from J; junction bases left unmatched: 2. CDR3 loop: CASSLQGAHEQYF. CDR3 nucleotide sequence: TGTGCCAGCAGCTTACAGGGGGCCCACGAGCAGTACTTC.

V gene TRBV4-3 combines with J gene TRBJ2-3; 7 bases fit TRBD2. The CDR3 is 15 residues long. Germline CDR1 is LGHNA and CDR2 is YSLEER. With V trimmed by 0 bases and J by 3 bases, 3 bases remained unmatched. This CDR3 reads CASSQDLRETDTQYF. The CDR3 nucleotides read TGCGCCAGCAGCCAAGATTTGCGGGAGACAGATACGCAGTATTTT.

The J gene is TRBJ2-5, the V gene TRBV5-1, with 9 bases fitting TRBD2. V lost 0 bases, J lost 5 bases, and 8 bases stayed unmatched. The CDR3 is 16 amino acids. Germline CDR1 and CDR2: SGHRS and YFSETQ. The chain's CDR3 is CASSLGLAGEVETQYF. In DNA form, the CDR3 reads TGCGCCAGCAGCTTGGGCTTAGCGGGAGAGGTCGAGACCCAGTACTTC. The full variable domain, with the rest looked up from reference TRBV5-1 and TRBJ2-5, is KAGVTQTPRYLIKTRGQQVTLSCSPISGHRSVSWYQQTPGQGLQFLFEYFSETQRNKGNFPGRFSGRQFSNSRSEMNVSTLELGDSALYLCASSLGLAGEVETQYFGPGTRLLVL.

The V call is TRBV20-1, the J call TRBJ1-1; the D is unclear. There are 12 residues in the CDR3. Trimming cost V 3 bases and J 8 bases, with 13 bases left between them. Germline-derived CDR1 and CDR2 are DFQATT and SNEGSKA (reference sequence). CDR3 sequence: CSASWGTPEAFF. The CDR3 DNA reads as TGCAGTGCTAGTTGGGGTACCCCCGAAGCTTTCTTT.

This clonotype was found a few times. The chain employs TRBV24-1 and TRBJ2-2; possibly TRBD1 for D (6 bases). The CDR3 spans 15 residues. Per germline, CDR1 KGHDR and CDR2 SFDVKD. Deletions cut 0 bases from V and 7 bases from J, with 11 bases between. The CDR3 bases are TGTGCCACCAGTGATTTGTCCAGGGGAAGCGGGGAGCTGTTTTTT. It encodes CATSDLSRGSGELFF.

The CDR3 here is CASSSDSGYGYTF. In DNA form, the CDR3 reads TGTGCCAGCAGTTCAGACAGTGGGTATGGCTACACCTTC. This chain connects TRBV6-5 to TRBJ1-2; tentative D call: TRBD1 (5 bases). CDR3 size: 13 residues. V lost 4 bases, J lost 5 bases, and 11 bases lay in between. CDR1 and CDR2 (germline): MNHEY, SVGAGI.

This clonotype was seen a handful of times. This chain joins TRBV2 and TRBJ1-1; a weak D match, TRBD1 (6 bases). CDR1 is SNHLY and CDR2 is FYNNEI in the germline V gene. The V and J ends lost 7 bases and 3 bases respectively, with 12 bases between them. This CDR3 contains 13 residues. The CDR3 coding sequence is TGTGCCAGCAAGGCGACAGGAGACACTGAAGCTTTCTTT. Amino acid sequence: CASKATGDTEAFF.

This clonotype was detected only a few times. The chain links TRBV25-1 to TRBJ2-1; possible D gene TRBD2, 7 bases. The CDR3 is 15 amino acids. CDR1 and CDR2 (germline): MGHDK, SYGVNS. V lost 1 base to trimming and J lost 8 bases, with 15 bases between them. The CDR3 region is CASSEWRGRQDEQFF. DNA of the CDR3: TGTGCCAGCAGTGAATGGCGGGGGCGCCAGGATGAGCAGTTCTTC.

This clonotype showed up many times. This chain links TRBV7-8 with TRBJ2-5; the D is unclear. The CDR3 contains 12 residues. Germline loops: CDR1 SGHVS, CDR2 FQNEAQ. V dropped 2 bases and J dropped 2 bases, with 3 bases sitting between them. The CDR3 DNA is TGTGCCAGCAGCTTACCTCAAGAGACCCAGTACTTC. It is translated as CASSLPQETQYF. The whole variable domain, filled in from reference TRBV7-8 and TRBJ2-5, reads GAGVSQSPRYKVAKRGQDVALRCDPISGHVSLFWYQQALGQGPEFLTYFQNEAQLDKSGLPSDRFFAERPEGSVSTLKIQRTQQEDSAVYLCASSLPQETQYFGPGTRLLVL.

This clonotype was seen a few times. V gene TRBV28 combines with J gene TRBJ2-1; 12 bases agree with TRBD2. This CDR3 is built from 14 residues. Germline loops: CDR1 MDHEN, CDR2 SYDVKM. V shed 7 bases and J 3 bases; nucleotides not matched to a gene: 1. The CDR3 sequence: CASTSGRVYNEQFF. The CDR3 DNA sequence: TGTGCCAGCACTAGCGGGAGGGTCTACAATGAGCAGTTCTTC.

The chain has TRBV6-5 and TRBJ2-1; TRBD1 matches at 9 bases. Germline V gene data show CDR1 as MNHEY and CDR2 as SVGAGI. The CDR3 has 19 amino acids. J was trimmed by 3 bases and V by 0 bases; bases with no gene match: 12. CDR3 amino acids: CASSYSGQGQRGNYNEQFF. For the CDR3, the DNA is TGTGCCAGCAGTTACTCGGGACAGGGTCAACGCGGTAACTACAATGAGCAGTTCTTC.

V gene TRBV11-1 combines with J gene TRBJ2-7; TRBD1 aligns across 8 bases. The CDR3 consists of 14 residues. Germline CDR1 SGHAT, CDR2 FQDESV (reference sequence). With 4 bases clipped from V and 3 bases from J, the junction kept 5 bases outside the gene matches. Here the CDR3 reads CASSSDRENYEQYF. As DNA, the CDR3 is TGTGCCAGCAGCTCGGACAGGGAGAACTACGAGCAGTACTTC.

The chain is built from TRBV6-2 or TRBV6-3 and TRBJ2-2, with 11 bases lining up with TRBD2. The CDR3 runs 16 residues. Per the germline V gene, CDR1 is MNHEY and CDR2 is SVGEGT. J lost 4 bases, V lost 0 bases, and 1 base had no gene match. Here the CDR3 DNA reads TGTGCCAGCAGTTACTCTAGCGGGAGGGCCACCGGGGAGCTGTTTTTT. Protein product: CASSYSSGRATGELFF.